A selection of T cell receptor beta chains follows, all from one sample in a study of blood T cell repertoires in COVID-19. The method was immunoSEQ multiplex PCR; TCRdb's version includes in-frame clones alone and lacks a portion of them. Of some 150,000 clones in the sample, about 86% were seen once. Material for sequencing was peripheral blood. These receptors were obtained from a woman in her fifties or sixties with acute or convalescent COVID-19. Both conserved end residues are part of each CDR3. D genes are given only for firm matches. The size of a clone is reported for some rows only, either as once, few or many, or as a class for expanded clones.

j_call cdr3_length v_call clone_size d_call cdr3_aa cdr3_nt
TRBJ2-7 15 TRBV9 . . CASSVGVAGGDEQYF TGTGCCAGCAGCGTAGGGGTAGCCGGGGGAGACGAGCAGTACTTC
TRBJ1-6 15 TRBV5-4 . . CASSLAGGALSPLHF TGTGCCAGCAGCTTGGCCGGGGGGGCGCTTTCACCCCTCCACTTT
TRBJ2-1 14 TRBV11-2 . TRBD2 CASQSGRGYNEQFF TGTGCCAGCCAAAGCGGGAGGGGGTACAATGAGCAGTTCTTC
TRBJ1-5 14 TRBV28 . TRBD1 CASSRTGGNQPQHF TGTGCCAGCAGTCGGACAGGCGGCAATCAGCCCCAGCATTTT
TRBJ1-5 14 TRBV27 . TRBD1 CASRPGQEDGPQHF TGTGCCAGCAGGCCCGGACAGGAAGATGGGCCCCAGCATTTT
TRBJ1-2 13 TRBV27 . . CASSYGSNYGYTF TGTGCCAGCAGTTACGGGTCTAACTATGGCTACACCTTC
TRBJ2-1 15 TRBV4-1 . TRBD2 CASSPTSGGVNEQFF TGCGCCAGCAGCCCCACTAGCGGGGGGGTAAATGAGCAGTTCTTC
TRBJ1-2 14 TRBV6-2/TRBV6-3 . TRBD1 CASSYSRTGYGYTF TGTGCCAGCAGTTACTCTCGGACAGGGTATGGCTACACCTTC
TRBJ2-5 15 TRBV9 . TRBD1 CASGTGTIGGETQYF TGTGCCAGCGGGACAGGCACTATCGGCGGAGAGACCCAGTACTTC
TRBJ2-7 14 TRBV6-5 many . CASSKDNAAYEQYF TGTGCCAGCAGCAAGGACAACGCGGCCTACGAGCAGTACTTC